The text below deals with one TCR beta chain. TCRdb used MiXCR to reprocess the 5' RACE reads, holding one entry per CDR3 protein. This table holds roughly 93,000 distinct CDR3 sequences, approximately 11% found once. CDR1 and CDR2 from the germline V gene are KGHSH and LQKENI. This CDR3 has 19 residues. The trim removed 2 bases at V and 4 bases at J, leaving 16 bases unmatched. The record originates from a study of early T cells in non-severe SARS-CoV-2 infection. The V call is TRBV18, the J call TRBJ1-4, with TRBD1 matching 7 bases. The receptor was isolated from an adult who was a healthcare worker with PCR-confirmed SARS-CoV-2 infection or an uninfected control (not recorded which). The sequenced material came from whole blood. The CDR3 region has the DNA TGTGCCAGCTCACCAGTTCCAATCATAAGGGACAGCCATAATGAAAAACTGTTTTTT. It is translated as CASSPVPIIRDSHNEKLFF.